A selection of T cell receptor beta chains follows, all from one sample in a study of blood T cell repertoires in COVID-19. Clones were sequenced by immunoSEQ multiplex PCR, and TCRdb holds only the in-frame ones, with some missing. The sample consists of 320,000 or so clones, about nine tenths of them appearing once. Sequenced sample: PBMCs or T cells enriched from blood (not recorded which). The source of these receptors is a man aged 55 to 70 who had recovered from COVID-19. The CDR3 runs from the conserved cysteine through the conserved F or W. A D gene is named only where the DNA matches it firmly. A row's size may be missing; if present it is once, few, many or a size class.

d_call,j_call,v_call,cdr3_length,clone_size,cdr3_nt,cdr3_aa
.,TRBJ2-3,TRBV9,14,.,TGTGCCAGCAGCGTAGACAGGGTAAGAGATACGCAGTATTTT,CASSVDRVRDTQYF
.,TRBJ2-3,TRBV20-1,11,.,TGCAGTGCCCTATATCCAGATACGCAGTATTTT,CSALYPDTQYF
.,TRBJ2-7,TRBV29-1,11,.,TGCAGCGTTGGAAGGGGCTACGAGCAGTACTTC,CSVGRGYEQYF
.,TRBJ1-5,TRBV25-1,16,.,TGTGCCAGCAGTGAAGCAGGTGGGGCTGGCAATCAGCCCCAGCATTTT,CASSEAGGAGNQPQHF
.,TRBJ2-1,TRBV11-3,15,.,TGTGCCATTCCCCAAGCGTCCCTAGTTGACGATGAGCAGTTCTTC,CAIPQASLVDDEQFF
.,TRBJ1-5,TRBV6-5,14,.,TGTGCCAGCAGCCCCGGGGGGGGGCATCAGCCCCAGCATTTT,CASSPGGGHQPQHF
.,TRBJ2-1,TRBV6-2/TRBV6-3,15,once,TGTGCCAGCAGCCTAGTGGGAGATAGCCGCAATGAGCAGTTCTTC,CASSLVGDSRNEQFF
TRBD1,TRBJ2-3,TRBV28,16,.,TGTGCCAGCAGTTTATGGAGGACAGGGGGGACAGATACGCAGTATTTT,CASSLWRTGGTDTQYF
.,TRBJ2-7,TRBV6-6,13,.,TGTGCCAGCAGTTTTAATGGGGACAACGAGCAGTACTTC,CASSFNGDNEQYF
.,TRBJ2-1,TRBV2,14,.,TGTGCCAGCAGTTCCACGACTCCGGCGGATGAGCAGTTCTTC,CASSSTTPADEQFF
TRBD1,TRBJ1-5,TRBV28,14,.,TGTGCCAGCAGTTCGGGACAGGGTCATCAGCCCCAGCATTTT,CASSSGQGHQPQHF
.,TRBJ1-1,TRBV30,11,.,TGTGCCTGGTGGGCGCACACTGAAGCTTTCTTT,CAWWAHTEAFF
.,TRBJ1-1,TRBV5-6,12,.,TGTGCCAGCAGCTTATTTAGCACTGAAGCTTTCTTT,CASSLFSTEAFF